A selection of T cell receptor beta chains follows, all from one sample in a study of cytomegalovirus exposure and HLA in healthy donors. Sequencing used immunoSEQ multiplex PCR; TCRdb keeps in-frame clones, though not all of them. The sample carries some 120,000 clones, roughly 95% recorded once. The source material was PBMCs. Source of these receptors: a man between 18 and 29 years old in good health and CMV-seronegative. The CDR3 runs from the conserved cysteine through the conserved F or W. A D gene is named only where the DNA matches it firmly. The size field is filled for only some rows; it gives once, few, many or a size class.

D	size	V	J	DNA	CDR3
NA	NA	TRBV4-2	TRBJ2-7	TGTGCCAGCAGCGTGGACTCGCTGAGGAGTACGTACGAGCAGTACTTC	CASSVDSLRSTYEQYF
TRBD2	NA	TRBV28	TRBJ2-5	TGTGCCAGCAGGTGGACTAGCGGGAAGGGACAAGAGACCCAGTACTTC	CASRWTSGKGQETQYF
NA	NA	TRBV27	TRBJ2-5	TGTGCCAGCAGTTTAGGAGCGACCCAGTACTTC	CASSLGATQYF
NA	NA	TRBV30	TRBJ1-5	TGTGCCTGGACCCCAGGGCTCAAGGATCAGCCCCAGCATTTT	CAWTPGLKDQPQHF
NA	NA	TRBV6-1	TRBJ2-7	TGTGCCACTAATGACTTATACGAGCAGTACTTC	CATNDLYEQYF
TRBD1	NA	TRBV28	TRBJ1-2	TGTGCCAGCAAGGACAGGGGGCAGGACTATGGCTACACCTTC	CASKDRGQDYGYTF
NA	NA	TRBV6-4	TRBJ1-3	TGTGCCAGCCCTCCACCCGGGGGATGTGGAAACACCATATATTTT	CASPPPGGCGNTIYF
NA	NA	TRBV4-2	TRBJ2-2	TGTGCCAGCAGCCAAGACGGGGAAACCGGGGAGCTGTTTTTT	CASSQDGETGELFF
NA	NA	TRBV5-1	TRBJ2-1	TGCGCCAGCAGCTTGGTGGTGACAGGAGGCGGTTCTGCTGAGCAGTTCTTC	CASSLVVTGGGSAEQFF
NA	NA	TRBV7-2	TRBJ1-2	TGTGCCAGCAGCTTAGACGCAGGCGGGGGGGCATATGGCTACACCTTC	CASSLDAGGGAYGYTF
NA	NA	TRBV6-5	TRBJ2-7	TGTGCCAGCAGTTACCAGGAGGGCTACGAGCAGTACTTC	CASSYQEGYEQYF
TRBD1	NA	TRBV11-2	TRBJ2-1	TGTGCCAGCAGCCCCCTCAGGGGGTACAATGAGCAGTTCTTC	CASSPLRGYNEQFF
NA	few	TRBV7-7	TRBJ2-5	TGTGCCAGCAGCCAGGCCCCGTCGGTTGGAGAGACCCAGTACTTC	CASSQAPSVGETQYF
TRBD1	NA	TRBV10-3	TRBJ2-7	TGTGCCATCAGTCCGACAGGGGGCGAGCAGTACTTC	CAISPTGGEQYF
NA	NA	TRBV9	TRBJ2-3	TGTGCCAGCAGCGTAGGGGAGCGGGCACACACAGATACGCAGTATTTT	CASSVGERAHTDTQYF
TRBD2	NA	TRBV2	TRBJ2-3	TGTGCCAGCAGAGAAAGCGGGAGCGCAGATACGCAGTATTTT	CASRESGSADTQYF
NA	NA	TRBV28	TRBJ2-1	TGTGCCAGCAGTTTGGAAGTCGGGAACAATGAGCAGTTCTTC	CASSLEVGNNEQFF
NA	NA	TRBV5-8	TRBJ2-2	TGTGCCAGCAGCTTGAGGGAGATCCACACCGGGGAGCTGTTTTTT	CASSLREIHTGELFF
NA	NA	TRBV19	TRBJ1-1	TGTGCCAGTTCGGACACCATGAACACTGAAGCTTTCTTT	CASSDTMNTEAFF
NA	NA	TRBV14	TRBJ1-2	TGTGCCAGCAGCCCCTGGAGGGGAAACGATGGCTACACCTTC	CASSPWRGNDGYTF
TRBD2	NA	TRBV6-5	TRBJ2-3	TGTGCCAGCAGTCGGACTAGCGGCCGCACAGATACGCAGTATTTT	CASSRTSGRTDTQYF
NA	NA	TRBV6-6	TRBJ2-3	TGTGCCAGCAGCGAGACTAGAATGACCGCAGATACGCAGTATTTT	CASSETRMTADTQYF
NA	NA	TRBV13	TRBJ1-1	TGTGCCAGCAGCTCCGCAGGGATGGGGAACACTGAAGCTTTCTTT	CASSSAGMGNTEAFF
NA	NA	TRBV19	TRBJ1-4	TGTGCCAGTAATCACCTCGGGGGAAGAAATGAAAAACTGTTTTTT	CASNHLGGRNEKLFF
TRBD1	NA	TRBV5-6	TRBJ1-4	TGTGCCTGCACCCGGGGACAGGCGGATGAAAAACTGTTTTTT	CACTRGQADEKLFF
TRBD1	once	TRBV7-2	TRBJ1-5	TGTGCCAGCAGCTCACAACCGGGGACAGGGGGGGGAGCCCAGCATTTT	CASSSQPGTGGGAQHF
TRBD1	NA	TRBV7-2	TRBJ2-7	TGTGCCAGCAGCGCGGACAGGGGGCTTTACGAGCAGTACTTC	CASSADRGLYEQYF
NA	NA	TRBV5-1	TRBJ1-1	TGCGCCAGCCGTAGGGAGGTCAACACTGAAGCTTTCTTT	CASRREVNTEAFF
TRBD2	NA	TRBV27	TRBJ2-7	TGTGCCAGCAGTTTATCTGCGACTAGCGGTTCTCACTACGAGCAGTACTTC	CASSLSATSGSHYEQYF
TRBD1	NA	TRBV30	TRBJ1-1	TGTGCCTGGAGCGACAGGGCCCGAAACACTGAAGCTTTCTTT	CAWSDRARNTEAFF
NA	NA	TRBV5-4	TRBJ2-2	TGTGCCAGCAGCCCCCCACAGCCCTTCGCGAACACCGGGGAGCTGTTTTTT	CASSPPQPFANTGELFF
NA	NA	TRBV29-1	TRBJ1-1	TGCAGCGTTGTTCGCGGGCCTGAAGCTTTCTTT	CSVVRGPEAFF
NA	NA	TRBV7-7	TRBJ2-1	TGTGCTAGCAGCTTAGTCGGCGCAGGGCCGAATGAGCAGTTCTTC	CASSLVGAGPNEQFF
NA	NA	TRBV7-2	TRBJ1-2	TGTGCCAGCAGCCCAGGAGGCCCCGGAGGCTATGGCTACACCTTC	CASSPGGPGGYGYTF
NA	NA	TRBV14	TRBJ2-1	TGTGCCAGCAGCCCTCTTAGCGGAATTATCTACAATGAGCAGTTCTTC	CASSPLSGIIYNEQFF
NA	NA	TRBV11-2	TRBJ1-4	TGTGCCAGCAGTCTTGGTCGGGGGGCAACTAATGAAAAACTGTTTTTT	CASSLGRGATNEKLFF
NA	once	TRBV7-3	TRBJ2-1	TGTGCCAGCAGCTTAACAGGGAGGAATGAGCAGTTCTTC	CASSLTGRNEQFF
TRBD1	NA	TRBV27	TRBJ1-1	TGTGCCAGTGAGACAGGGACATCTGAAGCTTTCTTT	CASETGTSEAFF
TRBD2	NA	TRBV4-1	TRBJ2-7	TGCGCCAGCAGCCAAGAGCTAGCGGGAGCGAGCTACGAGCAGTACTTC	CASSQELAGASYEQYF
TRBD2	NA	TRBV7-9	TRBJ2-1	TGTGCCAGCCGGGGACTAGCGGGAGGGCGGCAGTTCTTC	CASRGLAGGRQFF
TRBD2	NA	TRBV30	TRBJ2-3	TGTGCCTGGAGTGTCGGGCTAGCGGAAACAGATACGCAGTATTTT	CAWSVGLAETDTQYF
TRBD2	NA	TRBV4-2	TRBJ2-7	TGTGCCAGCAGCCAAAAGACTAGCGGGAGGGTCGAGCAGTACTTC	CASSQKTSGRVEQYF
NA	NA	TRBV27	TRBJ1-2	TGTGCCAGCAGTTTCGGACAGAACTATGGCTACACCTTC	CASSFGQNYGYTF
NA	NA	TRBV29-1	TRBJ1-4	TGCAGCGTTGCCCCCTTCGCGGGAGGGGAAAAACTGTTTTTT	CSVAPFAGGEKLFF
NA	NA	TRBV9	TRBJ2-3	TGTGCCAGCAGCGTCGTGGAGTACACAGATACGCAGTATTTT	CASSVVEYTDTQYF
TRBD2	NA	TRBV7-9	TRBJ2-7	TGTGCCAGCAGCCCGGGGGTCAGCGGGATCTCCTACGAGCAGTACTTC	CASSPGVSGISYEQYF
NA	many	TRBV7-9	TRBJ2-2	TGTGCCAGCAGCTTAGCCGGTGGGCCGGGGACCGGGGAGCTGTTTTTT	CASSLAGGPGTGELFF
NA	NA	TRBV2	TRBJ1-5	TGTGCCAGCAGTGAAACGGGGGGAACCAATCAGCCCCAGCATTTT	CASSETGGTNQPQHF
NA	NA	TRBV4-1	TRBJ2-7	TGCGCCAGCAGCCAAGGGAGAGACAGTGTCCTTTTGCGCGAGCAGTACTTC	CASSQGRDSVLLREQYF
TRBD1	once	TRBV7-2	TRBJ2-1	TGTGCCAGCAGCATCGACAGGGGTAGGTGGGATGAGCAGTTCTTC	CASSIDRGRWDEQFF